Listed below are T cell receptor beta chains from one sample, sequenced in a study of blood T cell repertoires in COVID-19. Assay: immunoSEQ multiplex PCR; the TCRdb copy retains only in-frame clones and omits some. Among roughly 220,000 clones listed, around 88% were seen once. Sequencing used PBMCs or T cells enriched from blood (not recorded which). Receptor source: a woman in her 50s with acute COVID-19. CDR3s include the opening cysteine and the closing phenylalanine or tryptophan. The order of the fields is J gene, V gene, D gene, CDR3 DNA, CDR3 protein. A D gene is named only where the DNA matches it firmly.

>TRBJ1-5|TRBV27|NA
TGTGCCAGCAGAATAAACGGAGACAATCAGCCCCAGCATTTT
CASRINGDNQPQHF
>TRBJ2-1|TRBV18|TRBD1
TGTGCCAGCTCACCAGGGACAGGGGAAAGCAATGAGCAGTTCTTC
CASSPGTGESNEQFF
>TRBJ2-3|TRBV28|NA
TGTGCCAGCAGTTTGTCGCGCGGGAGCACAGATACGCAGTATTTT
CASSLSRGSTDTQYF
>TRBJ2-2|TRBV5-1|TRBD2
TGCGCCAGCAATGTGTCCCCGGGAGGCACCGGGGAGCTGTTTTTT
CASNVSPGGTGELFF
>TRBJ1-4|TRBV28|NA
TGTGCCAGCAGGTTACCAGGGGCGCCTAATGAAAAACTGTTTTTT
CASRLPGAPNEKLFF
>TRBJ2-4|TRBV6-2/TRBV6-3|TRBD1
TGTGCCAGCAGTTATCCCAGCCTCGGGACAGGGGGCTGGGGCAAAAACATTCAGTACTTC
CASSYPSLGTGGWGKNIQYF
>TRBJ2-4|TRBV4-1|TRBD2
TGCGCCAGCAGCCTTCCAGGGACTAGCGGAGCCAAAAACATTCAGTACTTC
CASSLPGTSGAKNIQYF
>TRBJ1-2|TRBV4-2|TRBD1
TGTGCCAGCAGCCAACCGACAGGGGGTTACACCTTC
CASSQPTGGYTF
>TRBJ2-2|TRBV29-1|NA
TGCAGCCTGACAGGAGACCGCACCGGGGAGCTGTTTTTT
CSLTGDRTGELFF
>TRBJ2-3|TRBV5-1|NA
TGCGCCAGCAGCTTCGGAGGGGCCGGAGATACGCAGTATTTT
CASSFGGAGDTQYF
>TRBJ2-3|TRBV28|NA
TGTGCCAGCAGCCCCCGGGACTCGGGACCAGATACGCAGTATTTT
CASSPRDSGPDTQYF
>TRBJ1-5|TRBV24-1|TRBD1
TGTGCCACCAGTGGCCGGGACAGCAGCAATCAGCCCCAGCATTTT
CATSGRDSSNQPQHF
>TRBJ2-7|TRBV5-1|TRBD2
TGCGCCAGCAGCGCCTCGCTCCTAGCGGGAGGGCCAAACGAGCAGTACTTC
CASSASLLAGGPNEQYF
>TRBJ2-6|TRBV7-9|TRBD1
TGTGCCAGCAGCTTCGGGACAGGGACTAACTCTGGGGCCAACGTCCTGACTTTC
CASSFGTGTNSGANVLTF
>TRBJ2-3|TRBV5-1|NA
TGCGCCAGCAGCTTGGAACTAACACCAGGCACAGATACGCAGTATTTT
CASSLELTPGTDTQYF
>TRBJ1-6|TRBV2|TRBD1
TGTGCCACCCGCGACAGGGGCGGAAATTCACCCCTCCACTTT
CATRDRGGNSPLHF
>TRBJ2-5|TRBV5-4|TRBD2
TGTGCCAGCAGCTCCACTAGCGGGTACCAAGAGACCCAGTACTTC
CASSSTSGYQETQYF
>TRBJ2-5|TRBV28|NA
TGTGCCAGCAGTTTGAGGGAGACCCAGTACTTC
CASSLRETQYF
>TRBJ1-1|TRBV6-2/TRBV6-3|NA
TGTGCCAGCAGTGCGGGACGTCGCGAAGCTTTCTTT
CASSAGRREAFF
>TRBJ1-2|TRBV28|NA
TGTGCCAGCAGTTTATACTCACAGGGATCTAACTATGGCTACACCTTC
CASSLYSQGSNYGYTF
>TRBJ2-7|TRBV28|NA
TGTGCCAGTAAGTCGGGGGACCACTCCTACGAGCAGTACTTC
CASKSGDHSYEQYF
>TRBJ1-1|TRBV12-3/TRBV12-4|NA
TGTGCCAGCAGCCTACAGGGTATCACTGAAGCTTTCTTT
CASSLQGITEAFF
>TRBJ2-7|TRBV5-1|TRBD2
TGCGCCAGCAGCTTCTGGGGACTAGCGTACGAGCAGTACTTC
CASSFWGLAYEQYF